The rows below give T cell receptor beta chains drawn from one sample of a study of shared clonotypes between healthy human individuals. The protocol was immunoSEQ multiplex PCR, while the TCRdb copy is restricted to in-frame clones and leaves out a portion. The sample lists around 2.1 million clones; approximately 94% were seen once. Input material: naive CD4+ T cells sorted from blood. Receptors originate from a man younger than 35 in good health. Both conserved end residues are part of each CDR3. The D gene is left open where the match is weak. Clone size is given for some rows only: seen once, a few or many times, or a class if the clone is expanded.

d_gene: -; v_gene: TRBV6-5; abundance: -; len: 14; j_gene: TRBJ2-3; CDR3aa: CASRTNLGADTQYF; CDR3nt: TGTGCCAGCAGAACCAACCTAGGGGCAGATACGCAGTATTTT
d_gene: TRBD2; v_gene: TRBV5-1; abundance: -; len: 15; j_gene: TRBJ2-1; CDR3aa: CASSSVAGGYNEQFF; CDR3nt: TGCGCCAGCAGCTCCGTAGCGGGGGGTTACAATGAGCAGTTCTTC
d_gene: -; v_gene: TRBV6-6; abundance: -; len: 12; j_gene: TRBJ1-2; CDR3aa: CASSLGGYGYTF; CDR3nt: TGTGCCAGCAGTCTGGGGGGTTATGGCTACACCTTC
d_gene: -; v_gene: TRBV6-6; abundance: -; len: 14; j_gene: TRBJ2-5; CDR3aa: CASSYGPTQETQYF; CDR3nt: TGTGCCAGCAGTTACGGGCCTACTCAAGAGACCCAGTACTTC
d_gene: -; v_gene: TRBV10-1; abundance: -; len: 15; j_gene: TRBJ1-6; CDR3aa: CASSESYKDNSPLHF; CDR3nt: TGCGCCAGCAGTGAGTCGTACAAAGATAATTCACCCCTCCACTTT
d_gene: -; v_gene: TRBV4-3; abundance: once; len: 14; j_gene: TRBJ2-7; CDR3aa: CASSQEQDGYEQYF; CDR3nt: TGCGCCAGCAGCCAAGAACAGGACGGCTACGAGCAGTACTTC
d_gene: -; v_gene: TRBV25-1; abundance: -; len: 12; j_gene: TRBJ2-1; CDR3aa: CASSEGRNEQFF; CDR3nt: TGTGCCAGCAGTGAAGGGAGGAATGAGCAGTTCTTC
d_gene: -; v_gene: TRBV27; abundance: -; len: 15; j_gene: TRBJ1-2; CDR3aa: CASRVSRTTNYGYTF; CDR3nt: TGTGCCAGCAGGGTCTCCCGGACGACTAACTATGGCTACACCTTC
d_gene: TRBD1; v_gene: TRBV27; abundance: -; len: 16; j_gene: TRBJ1-6; CDR3aa: CASTPRRDRASSPLHF; CDR3nt: TGTGCCAGCACCCCCCGTCGGGACAGGGCTAGTTCACCCCTCCACTTT
d_gene: TRBD2; v_gene: TRBV29-1; abundance: -; len: 15; j_gene: TRBJ2-5; CDR3aa: CSVEPQRGDQETQYF; CDR3nt: TGCAGCGTTGAGCCCCAGCGGGGGGATCAAGAGACCCAGTACTTC
d_gene: TRBD2; v_gene: TRBV4-1; abundance: -; len: 15; j_gene: TRBJ2-1; CDR3aa: CASSQEERGIQEQFF; CDR3nt: TGCGCCAGCAGCCAGGAGGAGCGGGGAATTCAAGAGCAGTTCTTC
d_gene: -; v_gene: TRBV4-3; abundance: -; len: 14; j_gene: TRBJ1-2; CDR3aa: CASSQASGKGGYTF; CDR3nt: TGCGCCAGCAGCCAAGCTTCAGGGAAGGGCGGCTACACCTTC
d_gene: -; v_gene: TRBV9; abundance: -; len: 16; j_gene: TRBJ1-2; CDR3aa: CASSVAPVRGNYGYTF; CDR3nt: TGTGCCAGCAGCGTAGCCCCTGTTAGGGGGAACTATGGCTACACCTTC
d_gene: -; v_gene: TRBV4-1; abundance: -; len: 16; j_gene: TRBJ2-5; CDR3aa: CASSQDKAGAQETQYF; CDR3nt: TGCGCCAGCAGCCAAGATAAGGCTGGGGCGCAAGAGACCCAGTACTTC
d_gene: -; v_gene: TRBV5-1; abundance: -; len: 14; j_gene: TRBJ1-2; CDR3aa: CASNHDGPLFGYTF; CDR3nt: TGCGCCAGCAACCACGACGGACCCCTCTTTGGCTACACCTTC
d_gene: -; v_gene: TRBV9; abundance: -; len: 14; j_gene: TRBJ2-7; CDR3aa: CASSQSPSSYEQYF; CDR3nt: TGTGCCAGCAGCCAGTCCCCCAGCTCCTACGAGCAGTACTTC
d_gene: -; v_gene: TRBV5-1; abundance: -; len: 14; j_gene: TRBJ1-1; CDR3aa: CASSLVPGAAEAFF; CDR3nt: TGCGCCAGCAGCTTGGTTCCAGGGGCCGCTGAAGCTTTCTTT
d_gene: -; v_gene: TRBV4-1; abundance: -; len: 16; j_gene: TRBJ2-5; CDR3aa: CASSQSSWSSGETQYF; CDR3nt: TGCGCCAGCAGCCAATCCTCATGGAGCAGCGGGGAGACCCAGTACTTC
d_gene: -; v_gene: TRBV28; abundance: -; len: 14; j_gene: TRBJ1-2; CDR3aa: CASSPGDNYYGYTF; CDR3nt: TGTGCCAGCAGTCCGGGGGACAATTATTATGGCTACACCTTC
d_gene: TRBD1; v_gene: TRBV10-3; abundance: -; len: 13; j_gene: TRBJ1-2; CDR3aa: CAITTGDPYGYTF; CDR3nt: TGTGCCATCACGACAGGGGACCCCTATGGCTACACCTTC
d_gene: TRBD2; v_gene: TRBV7-2; abundance: once; len: 15; j_gene: TRBJ2-1; CDR3aa: CASSLAGEAYNEQFF; CDR3nt: TGTGCCAGCAGCCTAGCGGGAGAGGCTTACAATGAGCAGTTCTTC
d_gene: TRBD2; v_gene: TRBV4-2; abundance: -; len: 17; j_gene: TRBJ2-7; CDR3aa: CASSQDPSGVSSYEQYF; CDR3nt: TGTGCCAGCAGCCAAGACCCTAGCGGGGTTAGCTCCTACGAGCAGTACTTC
d_gene: -; v_gene: TRBV19; abundance: -; len: 12; j_gene: TRBJ1-5; CDR3aa: CASESRDQPQHF; CDR3nt: TGTGCCAGTGAAAGCCGGGACCAGCCCCAGCATTTT
d_gene: TRBD1; v_gene: TRBV9; abundance: -; len: 13; j_gene: TRBJ2-7; CDR3aa: CASSSLQGDEQYF; CDR3nt: TGTGCCAGCAGCTCACTTCAGGGGGACGAGCAGTACTTC
d_gene: -; v_gene: TRBV4-1; abundance: -; len: 15; j_gene: TRBJ2-7; CDR3aa: CASSQATGIPYEQYF; CDR3nt: TGCGCCAGCAGCCAAGCAACCGGGATACCCTACGAGCAGTACTTC
d_gene: TRBD2; v_gene: TRBV19; abundance: -; len: 16; j_gene: TRBJ2-5; CDR3aa: CASSSGLAGYLETQYF; CDR3nt: TGTGCCAGTAGTTCCGGACTAGCGGGGTATCTGGAGACCCAGTACTTC
d_gene: TRBD1; v_gene: TRBV4-3; abundance: -; len: 15; j_gene: TRBJ1-1; CDR3aa: CASSQSTGGRTEAFF; CDR3nt: TGCGCCAGCAGCCAATCGACAGGGGGCAGGACTGAAGCTTTCTTT
d_gene: -; v_gene: TRBV6-6; abundance: few; len: 16; j_gene: TRBJ1-6; CDR3aa: CASSYEEVRTNSPLHF; CDR3nt: TGTGCCAGCAGTTACGAAGAGGTGAGGACCAATTCACCCCTCCACTTT
d_gene: TRBD2; v_gene: TRBV19; abundance: -; len: 14; j_gene: TRBJ2-2; CDR3aa: CASSTGGRSRELFF; CDR3nt: TGTGCCAGTAGTACGGGGGGGAGGAGCCGGGAGCTGTTTTTT
d_gene: -; v_gene: TRBV2; abundance: -; len: 11; j_gene: TRBJ2-4; CDR3aa: CASTNEYIQYF; CDR3nt: TGTGCCAGCACTAACGAGTACATTCAGTACTTC
d_gene: -; v_gene: TRBV5-6; abundance: -; len: 16; j_gene: TRBJ1-6; CDR3aa: CASSPDRNFYNSPLHF; CDR3nt: TGTGCCAGCAGCCCAGACAGGAATTTCTATAATTCACCCCTCCACTTT
d_gene: -; v_gene: TRBV5-1; abundance: -; len: 13; j_gene: TRBJ2-7; CDR3aa: CASSLDSAYEQYF; CDR3nt: TGCGCCAGCAGCTTGGACAGTGCCTACGAGCAGTACTTC
d_gene: -; v_gene: TRBV7-2; abundance: -; len: 18; j_gene: TRBJ2-7; CDR3aa: CASSLFEKRTGSWVEQYF; CDR3nt: TGTGCCAGCAGCTTATTTGAGAAGCGGACGGGTTCCTGGGTCGAGCAGTACTTC
d_gene: -; v_gene: TRBV15; abundance: -; len: 12; j_gene: TRBJ2-7; CDR3aa: CATSPRAREQYF; CDR3nt: TGTGCCACCAGCCCCAGGGCCCGCGAGCAGTACTTC
d_gene: TRBD1; v_gene: TRBV2; abundance: -; len: 15; j_gene: TRBJ1-3; CDR3aa: CASSRDRGSGNTIYF; CDR3nt: TGTGCCAGCAGTAGGGACAGGGGGTCGGGAAACACCATATATTTT
d_gene: -; v_gene: TRBV18; abundance: -; len: 13; j_gene: TRBJ1-1; CDR3aa: CASSPQGYTEAFF; CDR3nt: TGTGCCAGCTCACCACAGGGGTACACTGAAGCTTTCTTT
d_gene: -; v_gene: TRBV5-1; abundance: -; len: 14; j_gene: TRBJ2-7; CDR3aa: CASSLEGYSYEQYF; CDR3nt: TGCGCCAGCAGCTTGGAGGGATACTCCTACGAGCAGTACTTC
d_gene: -; v_gene: TRBV30; abundance: -; len: 14; j_gene: TRBJ2-1; CDR3aa: CAWSRGSASDEQFF; CDR3nt: TGTGCCTGGTCTCGTGGGAGTGCCTCCGATGAGCAGTTCTTC
d_gene: -; v_gene: TRBV7-2; abundance: once; len: 15; j_gene: TRBJ1-3; CDR3aa: CASSPQALSGNTIYF; CDR3nt: TGTGCCAGCAGCCCCCAGGCCCTCTCTGGAAACACCATATATTTT
d_gene: TRBD1; v_gene: TRBV4-3; abundance: -; len: 21; j_gene: TRBJ1-2; CDR3aa: CASSQEHPWGTGASSGYGYTF; CDR3nt: TGCGCCAGCAGCCAAGAACACCCCTGGGGGACAGGGGCGTCTAGCGGCTATGGCTACACCTTC
d_gene: -; v_gene: TRBV4-3; abundance: -; len: 13; j_gene: TRBJ1-5; CDR3aa: CASSQDKVQPQHF; CDR3nt: TGCGCCAGCAGCCAAGATAAAGTTCAGCCCCAGCATTTT
d_gene: -; v_gene: TRBV2; abundance: -; len: 14; j_gene: TRBJ2-7; CDR3aa: CASSESGLTYEQYF; CDR3nt: TGTGCCAGCAGTGAATCGGGGCTAACCTACGAGCAGTACTTC
d_gene: TRBD1; v_gene: TRBV11-2; abundance: -; len: 15; j_gene: TRBJ2-7; CDR3aa: CASSLAGQGAYEQYF; CDR3nt: TGTGCCAGCAGCTTGGCCGGACAGGGGGCCTACGAGCAGTACTTC
d_gene: -; v_gene: TRBV18; abundance: -; len: 12; j_gene: TRBJ2-7; CDR3aa: CASSHSNYEQYF; CDR3nt: TGTGCCAGCTCACACTCAAATTACGAGCAGTACTTC
d_gene: TRBD1; v_gene: TRBV28; abundance: -; len: 16; j_gene: TRBJ1-5; CDR3aa: CASRSLTGVGNQPQHF; CDR3nt: TGTGCCAGCAGATCCCTCACAGGGGTTGGAAATCAGCCCCAGCATTTT
d_gene: TRBD1; v_gene: TRBV10-3; abundance: -; len: 15; j_gene: TRBJ1-2; CDR3aa: CAISDQATGAGGYTF; CDR3nt: TGTGCCATCAGTGATCAGGCAACAGGGGCGGGTGGCTACACCTTC
d_gene: TRBD2; v_gene: TRBV29-1; abundance: -; len: 15; j_gene: TRBJ2-5; CDR3aa: CSVGTSGRVKETQYF; CDR3nt: TGCAGCGTTGGGACTAGCGGGAGGGTAAAAGAGACCCAGTACTTC
d_gene: TRBD1; v_gene: TRBV5-6; abundance: -; len: 13; j_gene: TRBJ1-1; CDR3aa: CASSPGGKTEAFF; CDR3nt: TGTGCCAGCAGCCCAGGGGGCAAGACTGAAGCTTTCTTT
d_gene: TRBD2; v_gene: TRBV28; abundance: -; len: 15; j_gene: TRBJ2-7; CDR3aa: CASSPHTSGAYEQYF; CDR3nt: TGTGCCAGCAGCCCTCACACTAGCGGGGCCTACGAGCAGTACTTC
d_gene: -; v_gene: TRBV5-1; abundance: -; len: 13; j_gene: TRBJ1-2; CDR3aa: CASSASLGEGYTF; CDR3nt: TGCGCCAGCAGCGCGAGCTTGGGTGAGGGCTACACCTTC